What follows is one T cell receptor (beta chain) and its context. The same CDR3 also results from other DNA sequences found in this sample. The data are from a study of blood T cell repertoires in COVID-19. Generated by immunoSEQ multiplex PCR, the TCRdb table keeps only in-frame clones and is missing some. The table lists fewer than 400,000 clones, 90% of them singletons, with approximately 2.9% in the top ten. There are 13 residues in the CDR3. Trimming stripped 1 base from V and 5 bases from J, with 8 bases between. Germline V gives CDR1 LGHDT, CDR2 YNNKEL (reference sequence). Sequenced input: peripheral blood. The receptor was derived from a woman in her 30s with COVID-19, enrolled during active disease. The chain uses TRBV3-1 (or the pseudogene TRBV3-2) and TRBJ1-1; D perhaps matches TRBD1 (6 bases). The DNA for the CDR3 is TGTGCCAGCAGCCAAGGCAGGGGAACTGAAGCTTTCTTT. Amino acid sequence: CASSQGRGTEAFF.